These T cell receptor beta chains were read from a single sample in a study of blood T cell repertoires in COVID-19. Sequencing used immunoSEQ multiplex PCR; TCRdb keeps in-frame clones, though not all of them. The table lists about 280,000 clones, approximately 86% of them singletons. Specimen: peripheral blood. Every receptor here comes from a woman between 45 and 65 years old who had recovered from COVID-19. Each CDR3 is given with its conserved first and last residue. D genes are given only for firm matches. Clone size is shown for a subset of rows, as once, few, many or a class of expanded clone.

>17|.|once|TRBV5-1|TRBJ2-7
CASSLASGGAFSYEQYF
TGCGCCAGCAGCTTGGCCTCTGGGGGGGCTTTCTCCTACGAGCAGTACTTC
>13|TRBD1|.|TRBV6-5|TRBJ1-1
CAGLDRGVTEAFF
TGTGCCGGGTTAGACAGGGGAGTCACTGAAGCTTTCTTT
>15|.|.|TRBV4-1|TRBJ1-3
CASSQGGVLRNTIYF
TGCGCCAGCAGCCAAGGAGGAGTTTTACGAAACACCATATATTTT
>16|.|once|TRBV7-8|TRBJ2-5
CASSLRGRGDRETQYF
TGTGCCAGCAGCTTGAGGGGGAGAGGGGACCGGGAGACCCAGTACTTC
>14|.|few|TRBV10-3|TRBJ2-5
CAISEIQGGETQYF
TGTGCCATCAGTGAAATACAGGGCGGGGAGACCCAGTACTTC
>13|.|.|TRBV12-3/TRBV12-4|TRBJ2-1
CASSYRTGMKQFF
TGTGCCAGCAGTTATAGAACAGGGATGAAGCAGTTCTTC
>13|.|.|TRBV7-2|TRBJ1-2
CASSLDGPYGYTF
TGTGCCAGCAGCTTAGACGGTCCCTATGGCTACACCTTC
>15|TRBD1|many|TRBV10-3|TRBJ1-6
CAISRDRGSNSPLHF
TGTGCCATCAGTCGGGACAGGGGGAGTAATTCACCCCTCCACTTT
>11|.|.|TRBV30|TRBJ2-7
CAWSGPYEQYF
TGTGCCTGGTCAGGGCCCTACGAGCAGTACTTC
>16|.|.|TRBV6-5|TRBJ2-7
CASSYSPGTLTSEQYF
TGTGCCAGCAGTTACTCGCCCGGGACACTTACATCTGAGCAGTACTTC
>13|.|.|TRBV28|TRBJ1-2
CASSFGNNYGYTF
TGTGCCAGCAGTTTCGGGAACAACTATGGCTACACCTTC
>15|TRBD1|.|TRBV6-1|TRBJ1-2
CASSEARTGVGGYTF
TGTGCCAGCAGTGAAGCGAGAACAGGGGTTGGCGGCTACACCTTC
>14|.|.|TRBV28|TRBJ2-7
CASSPPRDNYEQYF
TGTGCCAGCAGCCCACCCCGGGACAACTACGAGCAGTACTTC
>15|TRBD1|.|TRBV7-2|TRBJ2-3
CASSWDRGPTDTQYF
TGTGCCAGCAGTTGGGACAGGGGACCCACAGATACGCAGTATTTT
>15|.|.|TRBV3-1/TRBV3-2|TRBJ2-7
CASSPSEQRSYEQYF
TGTGCCAGCAGCCCCTCTGAGCAGAGGTCCTACGAGCAGTACTTC
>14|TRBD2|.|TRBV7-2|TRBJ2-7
CASSSSSGAYEQYF
TGTGCCAGCAGCTCGTCTAGCGGGGCCTACGAGCAGTACTTC
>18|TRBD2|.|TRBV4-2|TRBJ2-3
CASSQDPWVAGATDTQYF
TGTGCCAGCAGCCAAGACCCCTGGGTAGCGGGAGCAACAGATACGCAGTATTTT
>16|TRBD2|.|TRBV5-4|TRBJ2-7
CASSPAGTSGRYEQYF
TGTGCCAGCAGCCCGGCCGGGACTAGCGGTCGCTACGAGCAGTACTTC
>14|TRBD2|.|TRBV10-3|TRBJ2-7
CAIAASSGPYEQYF
TGTGCCATCGCAGCCTCTAGCGGCCCCTACGAGCAGTACTTC
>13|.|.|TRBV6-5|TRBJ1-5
CASRHRVYQPQHF
TGTGCCAGCAGACACAGGGTCTATCAGCCCCAGCATTTT
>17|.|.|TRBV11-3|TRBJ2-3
CASSLGGVKPSSDTQYF
TGTGCCAGCAGCTTAGGGGGGGTAAAGCCCTCCTCAGATACGCAGTATTTT
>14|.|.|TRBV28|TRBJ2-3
CASRVGGAGDTQYF
TGTGCCAGCAGAGTGGGGGGGGCGGGAGATACGCAGTATTTT
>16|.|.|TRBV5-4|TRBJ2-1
CASSLVGRPRSDEQFF
TGTGCCAGCAGCTTGGTTGGGCGACCCCGTTCGGATGAGCAGTTCTTC
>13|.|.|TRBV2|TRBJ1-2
CASSRDINYGYTF
TGTGCCAGCAGCCGGGACATCAACTATGGCTACACCTTC
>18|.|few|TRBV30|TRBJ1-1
CAWSASPSRSGANGEAFF
TGTGCCTGGAGTGCCTCCCCGTCCCGGAGCGGGGCAAACGGTGAAGCTTTCTTT
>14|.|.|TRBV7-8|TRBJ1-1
CASSLSPRNTEAFF
TGTGCCAGCAGCTTATCGCCCAGGAACACTGAAGCTTTCTTT
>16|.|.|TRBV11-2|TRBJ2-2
CASSLGQTGRTGELFF
TGTGCCAGCAGCTTGGGCCAGACAGGACGGACCGGGGAGCTGTTTTTT
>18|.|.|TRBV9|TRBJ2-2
CASSVGVAVKTNTGELFF
TGTGCCAGCAGCGTAGGAGTAGCGGTTAAAACGAACACCGGGGAGCTGTTTTTT
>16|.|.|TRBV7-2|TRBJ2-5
CASSLRFGGGGETQYF
TGTGCCAGCAGCTTAAGGTTTGGGGGCGGTGGAGAGACCCAGTACTTC
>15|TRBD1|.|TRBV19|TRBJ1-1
CASSPREGGYTEAFF
TGTGCCAGTAGTCCCCGCGAAGGGGGCTATACTGAAGCTTTCTTT
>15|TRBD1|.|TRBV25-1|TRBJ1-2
CASRADRGPSYGYTF
TGTGCCAGCAGAGCAGACAGGGGACCCTCCTATGGCTACACCTTC
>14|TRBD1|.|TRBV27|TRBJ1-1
CASSTTGGNTEAFF
TGTGCCAGCAGTACGACAGGGGGGAACACTGAAGCTTTCTTT
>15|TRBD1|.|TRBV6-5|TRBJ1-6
CASSYRDSYNSPLHF
TGTGCCAGCAGTTACCGGGACAGTTATAATTCACCCCTCCACTTT
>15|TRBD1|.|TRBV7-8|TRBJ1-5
CASSLAGGLGQPQHF
TGTGCCAGCAGCTTAGCAGGGGGCCTGGGTCAGCCCCAGCATTTT
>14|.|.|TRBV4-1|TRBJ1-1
CASSPPPAGTEAFF
TGCGCCAGCAGCCCGCCCCCTGCGGGGACTGAAGCTTTCTTT
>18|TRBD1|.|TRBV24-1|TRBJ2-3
CATSPNQPGQGSTDTQYF
TGTGCCACCAGTCCAAATCAGCCGGGACAGGGCAGCACAGATACGCAGTATTTT
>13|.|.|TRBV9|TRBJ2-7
CASSVGNSYEQYF
TGTGCCAGCAGCGTGGGCAACTCCTACGAGCAGTACTTC